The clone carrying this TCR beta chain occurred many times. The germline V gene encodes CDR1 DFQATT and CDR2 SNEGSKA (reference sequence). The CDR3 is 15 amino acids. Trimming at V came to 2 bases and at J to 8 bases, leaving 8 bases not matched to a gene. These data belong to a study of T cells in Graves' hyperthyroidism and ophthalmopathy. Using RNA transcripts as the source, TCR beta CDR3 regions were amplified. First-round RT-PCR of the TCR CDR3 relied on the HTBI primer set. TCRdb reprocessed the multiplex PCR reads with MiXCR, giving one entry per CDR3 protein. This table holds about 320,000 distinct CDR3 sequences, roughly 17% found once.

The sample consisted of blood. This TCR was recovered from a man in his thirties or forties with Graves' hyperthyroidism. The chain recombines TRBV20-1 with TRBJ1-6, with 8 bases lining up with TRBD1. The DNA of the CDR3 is TGCAGTGCTAGACCCCGACAGGGGACCCATTCACCCCTCCACTTT. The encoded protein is CSARPRQGTHSPLHF.